This T cell receptor beta chain was retrieved from a study of cytomegalovirus exposure and HLA in healthy donors. Study-wide findings and caveats: Three of the chains that were CMV-associated were confirmed in vitro to be specific for CMV antigens.

This clone was counted between two and nine times. The target antigen is unknown. This table comes from immunoSEQ multiplex PCR, and its TCRdb copy is limited to in-frame clones, with some not included. The sample yields more than 85,000 clones, about 93% seen once. J lost 4 bases, V lost 5 bases, and 4 bases had no gene match. The CDR3 covers 14 residues. The germline V gene has CDR1 SGHAT and CDR2 FQNNGV. Sequencing was carried out using PBMCs. The V and J genes are TRBV11-2 and TRBJ1-5, with 8 bases aligning to TRBD1. The source is a woman aged 25 to 39 in good health and CMV-seropositive. CDR3 loop: CASSKDRVNQPQHF. DNA for the CDR3: TGTGCCAGCAGCAAGGACAGGGTGAATCAGCCCCAGCATTTT.